This entry describes one T cell receptor beta chain. What it binds is not known. The entry originates in a study of neurological immune-mediated disorders. V lost 6 bases to trimming and J lost 8 bases; unmatched junction nucleotides: 24. The CDR3 covers 18 residues. From germline, CDR1 is MDHEN and CDR2 SYDVKM. Study-wide findings and caveats: Whereas HTLV-1-associated myelopathy showed the most TCR clonal expansion, multiple sclerosis showed the least, with levels below those of healthy controls.

Indicated time point: technical triplicate 3. TCRdb analysed the 5' RACE reads with MiXCR anew, one entry per CDR3 protein. Counted here are some 47,000 distinct CDR3 sequences, around a fifth occurring once; the ten biggest clones make up less than 5%. Sequenced material: PBMCs. This receptor was obtained from a man aged 55 to 70 with HTLV-1-associated myelopathy (HAM/TSP). The chain couples TRBV28 to TRBJ1-1; 7 bases line up with TRBD1. The CDR3 protein is CASSSFSLLRGEKLEAFF. CDR3 bases: TGTGCCAGCAGCTCTTTTTCCCTCCTCAGGGGGGAAAAATTAGAAGCTTTCTTT. Combining the CDR3 with reference TRBV28 and TRBJ1-1 gives the whole variable domain DVKVTQSSRYLVKRTGEKVFLECVQDMDHENMFWYRQDPGLGLRLIYFSYDVKMKEKGDIPEGYSVSREKKERFSLILESASTNQTSMYLCASSSFSLLRGEKLEAFFGQGTRLTVV.